Included here is one T cell receptor beta chain sequence, with context. Its antigen is not identified. The data belong to a study of memory CD4+ T cells and cytomegalovirus serostatus. Single viable CD3+CD4+CD8-CD45RO+ cells were sorted as the memory CD4+ T cells. With 4 bases clipped from V and 3 bases from J, the junction kept 11 bases outside the gene matches. The CDR3 totals 17 residues. Germline CDR1 MGHRA, CDR2 YSYEKL. Study-level results: Repertoires predicted CMV serostatus with median bootstrapped AUC of approximately 0.95.

Produced via immunoSEQ multiplex PCR; TCRdb's table is partial and in-frame only. This sample carries about 29,000 clones, 75% to 85% of them seen once, and the ten largest clones take 0.65% to 0.85%. The sequence came from an adult in good health and CMV-seronegative. The gene calls are TRBV4-1 and TRBJ2-1; TRBD2 matches 8 bases. Specimen: memory CD4+ T cells from blood. Here the CDR3 DNA reads TGCGCCAGCAGCCGAGGAAGCGGGGGATCCCTCTACAATGAGCAGTTCTTC. This encodes CASSRGSGGSLYNEQFF.